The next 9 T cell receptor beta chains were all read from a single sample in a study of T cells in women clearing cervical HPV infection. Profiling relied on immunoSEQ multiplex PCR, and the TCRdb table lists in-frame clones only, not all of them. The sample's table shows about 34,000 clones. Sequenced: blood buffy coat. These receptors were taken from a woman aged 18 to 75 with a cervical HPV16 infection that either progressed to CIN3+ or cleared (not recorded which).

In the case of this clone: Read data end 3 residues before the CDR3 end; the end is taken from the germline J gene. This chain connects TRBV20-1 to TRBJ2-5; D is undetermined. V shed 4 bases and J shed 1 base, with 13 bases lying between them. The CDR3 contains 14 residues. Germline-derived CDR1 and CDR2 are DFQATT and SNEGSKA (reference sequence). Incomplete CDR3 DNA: TGCAGTGCTATTGTAGGTAGCCGCCAAGAGACC. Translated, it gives CSAIVGSRQET. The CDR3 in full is CSAIVGSRQETQYF.

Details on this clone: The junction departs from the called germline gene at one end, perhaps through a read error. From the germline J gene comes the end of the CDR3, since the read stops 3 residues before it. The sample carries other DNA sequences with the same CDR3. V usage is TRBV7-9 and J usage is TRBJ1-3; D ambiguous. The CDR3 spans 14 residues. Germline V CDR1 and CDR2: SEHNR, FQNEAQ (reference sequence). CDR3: CASSLTGSGNTIYF. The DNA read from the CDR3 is TGTGCCAGCAGCTTGACTGGCTCTGGAAACACT. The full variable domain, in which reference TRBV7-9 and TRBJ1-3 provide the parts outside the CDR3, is DTGVSQNPRHKITKRGQNVTFRCDPISEHNRLYWYRQTLGQGPEFLTYFQNEAQLEKSRLLSDRFSAERPKGSFSTLEIQRTEQGDSAMYLCASSLTGSGNTIYFGEGSWLTVV.

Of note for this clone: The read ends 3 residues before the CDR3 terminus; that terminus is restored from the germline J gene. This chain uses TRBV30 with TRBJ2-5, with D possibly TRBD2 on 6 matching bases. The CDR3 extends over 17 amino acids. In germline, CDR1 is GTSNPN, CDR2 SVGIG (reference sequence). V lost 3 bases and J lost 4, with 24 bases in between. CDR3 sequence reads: CAWSKTAGTLWGETQYF. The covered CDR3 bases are TGTGCCTGGAGCAAGACCGCGGGGACCCTGTGGGGAGAGACC.

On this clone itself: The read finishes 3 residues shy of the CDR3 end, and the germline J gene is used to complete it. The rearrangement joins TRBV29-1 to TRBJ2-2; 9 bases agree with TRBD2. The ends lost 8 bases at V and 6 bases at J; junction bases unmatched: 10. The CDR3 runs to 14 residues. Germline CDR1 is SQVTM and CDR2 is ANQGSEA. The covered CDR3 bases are TGCAGCCGGCCCCTAGCGGGAAGTCCCGGGGAG. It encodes CSRPLAGSPGE. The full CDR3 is CSRPLAGSPGELFF.

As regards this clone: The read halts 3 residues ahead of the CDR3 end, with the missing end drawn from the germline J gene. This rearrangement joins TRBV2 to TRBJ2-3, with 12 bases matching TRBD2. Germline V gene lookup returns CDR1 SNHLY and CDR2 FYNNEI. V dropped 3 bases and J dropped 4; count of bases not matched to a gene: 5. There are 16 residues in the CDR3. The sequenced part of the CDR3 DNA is TGTGCCAGCAGTGAGGCATGGACTAGCGGGGCAGATACG. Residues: CASSEAWTSGADT. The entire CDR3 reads CASSEAWTSGADTQYF.

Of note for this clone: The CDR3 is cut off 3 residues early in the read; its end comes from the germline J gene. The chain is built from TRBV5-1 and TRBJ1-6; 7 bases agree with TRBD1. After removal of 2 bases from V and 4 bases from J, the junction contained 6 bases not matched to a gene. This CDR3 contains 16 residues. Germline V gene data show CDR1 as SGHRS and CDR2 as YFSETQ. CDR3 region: CASSFSPGQYNSPLHF. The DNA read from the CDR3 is TGCGCCAGCAGCTTTTCCCCGGGACAGTATAATTCACCC.

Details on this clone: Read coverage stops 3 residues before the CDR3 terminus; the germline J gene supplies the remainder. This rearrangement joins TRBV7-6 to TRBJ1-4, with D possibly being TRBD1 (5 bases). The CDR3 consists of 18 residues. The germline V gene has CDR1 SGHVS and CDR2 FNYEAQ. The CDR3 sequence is CASTPLWGLSSYNSPLFF. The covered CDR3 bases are TGTGCCAGCACACCGCTGTGGGGCTTGAGCTCCTATAATTCACCA.

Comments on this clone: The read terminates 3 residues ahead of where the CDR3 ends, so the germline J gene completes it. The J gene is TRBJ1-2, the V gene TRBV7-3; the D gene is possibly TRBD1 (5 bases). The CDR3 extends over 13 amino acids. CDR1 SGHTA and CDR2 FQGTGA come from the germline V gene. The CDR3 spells CASSLGTGLGYTF. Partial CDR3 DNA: TGTGCCAGCAGCCTAGGGACGGGACTCGGC.

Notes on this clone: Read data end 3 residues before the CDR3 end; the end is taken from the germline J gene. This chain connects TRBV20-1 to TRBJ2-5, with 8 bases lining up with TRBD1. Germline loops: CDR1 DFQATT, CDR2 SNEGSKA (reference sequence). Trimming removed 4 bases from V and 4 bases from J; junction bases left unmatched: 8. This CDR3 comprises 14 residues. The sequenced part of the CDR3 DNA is TGCAGTGCTAACTACCGGACAGGGATAGAGACC. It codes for CSANYRTGIET. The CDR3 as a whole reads CSANYRTGIETQYF.